These 18 T cell receptor beta chains share one sample of origin, sequenced in a study of shared clonotypes between healthy human individuals. Profiled with immunoSEQ multiplex PCR; TCRdb holds only in-frame clones, not every one. The sample has about 380,000 clones; 90% to 98% are singletons. Material: memory CD8+ T cells sorted from blood. Subset noted: CD45RO+ cells pooled with CCR7-negative TemRA cells. Receptors originate from a man aged 30 to 45 in good health.

J is TRBJ2-2 and V is TRBV4-1; no clear D gene. The CDR3 is 15 amino acids. The V and J ends lost 1 base and 5 bases respectively, with 11 bases between them. Germline loops: CDR1 MGHRA, CDR2 YSYEKL. CDR3 protein: CASSQGVLGTGELFF. The DNA of the CDR3 is TGCGCCAGCAGCCAAGGGGTCTTGGGGACCGGGGAGCTGTTTTTT.

The chain carries TRBV7-2 and TRBJ2-3, with TRBD1 matching over 7 bases. After removal of 5 bases from V and 1 base from J, the junction contained 6 bases not matched to a gene. Per germline, CDR1 SGHTA and CDR2 FQGNSA. The CDR3 totals 15 residues. The CDR3 nucleotides read TGTGCCAGCAGCCCCGACAGGGTCCGCACAGATACGCAGTATTTT. This encodes CASSPDRVRTDTQYF.

This chain connects TRBV5-1 to TRBJ2-2, with 11 positions matching TRBD2. Germline V gives CDR1 SGHRS, CDR2 YFSETQ. The CDR3 is made up of 15 amino acids. The ends lost 4 bases at V and 6 bases at J; junction bases unmatched: 5. CDR3 sequence (DNA): TGCGCCAGCAGCGTTACTAGCGGGAGCGCCGGGGAGCTGTTTTTT. This sequence encodes CASSVTSGSAGELFF.

The chain carries TRBV7-9 and TRBJ2-4, with 13 bases that match TRBD2. The germline V gene has CDR1 SEHNR and CDR2 FQNEAQ (reference sequence). Trimming removed 10 bases from V and 0 bases from J; junction bases left unmatched: 9. This CDR3 is 17 amino acids long. The DNA for the CDR3 is TGTGCCACCGGAGGACTAGCGGGAGCGGGAGCCAAAAACATTCAGTACTTC. Translation gives CATGGLAGAGAKNIQYF. Full variable domain (missing parts from reference TRBV7-9 and TRBJ2-4): DTGVSQNPRHKITKRGQNVTFRCDPISEHNRLYWYRQTLGQGPEFLTYFQNEAQLEKSRLLSDRFSAERPKGSFSTLEIQRTEQGDSAMYLCATGGLAGAGAKNIQYFGAGTRLSVL.

The genes are TRBV10-3 and TRBJ2-5; D is possibly TRBD1 (6 bases). The length of the CDR3 is 14 residues. CDR1 is ENHRY and CDR2 is SYGVKD in the germline V gene. V was clipped by 6 bases and J by 0 bases, with 11 bases between them. CDR3 amino acids: CAIRPHRDQETQYF. The CDR3 DNA reads TGTGCCATCAGACCCCACAGGGACCAAGAGACCCAGTACTTC.

CDR3 in DNA: TGTGCCAGCACTTACAAGCTCCTCTATGGCTACACCTTC. Protein: CASTYKLLYGYTF. The chain is built from TRBV2 and TRBJ1-2, with D hard to call. The length of the CDR3 is 13 residues. Germline loops: CDR1 SNHLY, CDR2 FYNNEI. V dropped 7 bases and J dropped 4 bases, with 13 bases sitting between them. Drawing the rest from reference TRBV2 and TRBJ1-2, the complete variable domain is EPEVTQTPSHQVTQMGQEVILRCVPISNHLYFYWYRQILGQKVEFLVSFYNNEISEKSEIFDDQFSVERPDGSNFTLKIRSTKLEDSAMYFCASTYKLLYGYTFGSGTRLTVV.

This chain joins TRBV11-2 and TRBJ2-7; TRBD1 might be the D (5 bases). CDR1 and CDR2 (germline): SGHAT, FQNNGV. This CDR3 region has 16 residues. Trimming left V 4 bases short and J 3 bases short, with 19 bases between. CDR3 loop: CASSSMMRTSNYEQYF. The CDR3 nucleotides are TGTGCCAGCAGCTCAATGATGAGGACATCTAACTACGAGCAGTACTTC.

This chain links TRBV7-6 with TRBJ2-2; D might be TRBD1 or TRBD2, each matching 5 bases. The CDR3 is made up of 15 amino acids. The germline V and J ends were trimmed by 4 bases and 5 bases, with 14 bases remaining between them. Germline CDR1 reads SGHVS; CDR2 reads FNYEAQ. The CDR3 region is CASSYLGRGTGELFF. For the CDR3, the DNA is TGTGCCAGCAGCTATTTGGGACGCGGGACCGGGGAGCTGTTTTTT.

The rearrangement uses TRBV28 and TRBJ2-2, with D possibly being TRBD2 (6 bases). CDR1 and CDR2 from the germline V gene are MDHEN and SYDVKM. There are 14 residues in the CDR3. Trimming took 7 bases from V and 3 from J, leaving 12 bases between them. In DNA, the CDR3 is TGTGCCAGCACCGTCGGAGGGTACACCGGGGAGCTGTTTTTT. Protein sequence: CASTVGGYTGELFF.

The rearrangement links TRBV28 to TRBJ2-7; D gene unclear. Trimming stripped 3 bases from V and 0 bases from J, with 6 bases between. The germline CDR1 and CDR2 sequences are MDHEN and SYDVKM. This CDR3 is built from 13 residues. The CDR3 spells CASSFWYSYEQYF. In DNA form, the CDR3 reads TGTGCCAGCAGTTTCTGGTACTCCTACGAGCAGTACTTC.

The chain combines TRBV7-9 with TRBJ2-1; D may be TRBD1 (5 bases). CDR1 is SEHNR and CDR2 is FQNEAQ in the germline V gene (reference sequence). V lost 4 bases, J lost 8 bases, and 12 bases lay in between. The CDR3 runs to 13 residues. CDR3 amino acids: CASSWMLGHEQFF. The CDR3 bases are TGTGCCAGCAGCTGGATGTTGGGGCATGAGCAGTTCTTC.

The J gene is TRBJ2-1, the V gene TRBV29-1, with D tentatively TRBD1 (5 bases). Germline V gives CDR1 SQVTM, CDR2 ANQGSEA. The CDR3 extends over 12 amino acids. Deletions cut 5 bases from V and 7 bases from J, with 12 bases between. CDR3 sequence reads: CSVLGQGNEQFF. The CDR3 nucleotides read TGCAGCGTTCTGGGGCAGGGAAATGAGCAGTTCTTC.

Only one count was recorded for this clone. The chain employs TRBV10-3 and TRBJ2-3, with 7 bases aligning to TRBD2. V lost 3 bases, J lost 2 bases, and 8 bases stayed unmatched. Per germline, CDR1 ENHRY and CDR2 SYGVKD. The CDR3 sequence is 16 residues long. The CDR3 DNA sequence: TGTGCCATCAGTGATAGCCTAGCGGACATCACAGATACGCAGTATTTT. Its protein product is CAISDSLADITDTQYF.

The table lists this clone with a count of one. V and J are TRBV9 and TRBJ1-5, with D unresolved. CDR1 and CDR2 (germline): SGDLS, YYNGEE. V was pared by 0 bases and J by 5 bases, with 6 bases between. This CDR3 has 13 amino acids. As DNA, the CDR3 is TGTGCCAGCAGCGTAGATACAGATCAGCCCCAGCATTTT. It yields the protein CASSVDTDQPQHF.

The genes are TRBV7-4 and TRBJ2-5, with 7 nucleotides matching TRBD2. The germline gives CDR1 SGHVT, CDR2 SQSDAQ. J was trimmed by 5 bases and V by 8 bases; bases with no gene match: 20. The CDR3 spans 17 residues. CDR3 sequence (DNA): TGTGCCAGCCCAGGTGGGGGGGAGAGCCCACCTTGTGAGACCCAGTACTTC. Residues: CASPGGGESPPCETQYF.

This chain links TRBV5-1 with TRBJ1-1; maybe TRBD1 (5 bases). The CDR3 runs to 15 residues. V lost 4 bases, J lost 8 bases, and 21 bases lay in between. Germline V lookup: CDR1 SGHRS, CDR2 YFSETQ. The CDR3 DNA sequence: TGCGCCAGCAGCCCTAAATGGGCGACAGAGGGGGAAGCTTTCTTT. Protein sequence: CASSPKWATEGEAFF.

This chain joins TRBV19 and TRBJ2-2, with TRBD2 matching over 8 bases. This CDR3 is 16 amino acids long. V gave up 6 bases and J gave up 9 bases; unmatched junction bases: 15. Germline CDR1 is LNHDA and CDR2 is SQIVND (reference sequence). The CDR3 nucleotides are TGTGCCAGTAGCAAACTATTGCTAGCGGGTAACCGGGAGCTGTTTTTT. Its translation: CASSKLLLAGNRELFF.

DNA for the CDR3: TGTGCCAGCAGTTTAACCGGACAGGGATGGGAGCAGTACTTC. This gives the protein CASSLTGQGWEQYF. V and J are TRBV6-6 and TRBJ2-7, with TRBD1 identical over 8 bases. Germline CDR1 and CDR2: MNHNY and SVGAGI (reference sequence). This CDR3 region has 14 residues. The V and J ends lost 4 bases and 7 bases, in that order; junction bases with no gene match: 9.